Listed below are T cell receptor beta chains from one sample, sequenced in a study of blood T cells in healthy people across ages. TCRdb re-called the 5' RACE reads through MiXCR, storing one row per CDR3 protein. In the table there are fewer than 900,000 distinct CDR3 sequences, about 40% of which are singletons. Sequences were obtained from blood. These receptors all come from an older woman in good health. Each CDR3 is given with its conserved first and last residue. The D gene is left open where the match is weak. Expanded clones get a size class; other rows say once, few or many, or leave the size out.

length	J	size	D	V	CDR3	DNA
15	TRBJ2-3	-	TRBD1	TRBV12-3/TRBV12-4	CASSWMDRGWDTQYF	TGTGCCAGCAGTTGGATGGACAGGGGATGGGATACGCAGTATTTT
12	TRBJ2-1	few	-	TRBV5-1	CASSFGRHEQFF	TGCGCCAGCAGCTTCGGCAGGCATGAGCAGTTCTTC
16	TRBJ2-5	-	TRBD1	TRBV20-1	CSARKRQGRSGETQYF	TGCAGTGCTAGAAAGAGACAGGGGCGGTCCGGGGAGACCCAGTACTTC
14	TRBJ2-3	-	-	TRBV20-1	CSARDLSGVDTQYF	TGCAGTGCTAGGGACCTCTCGGGAGTAGATACGCAGTATTTT
15	TRBJ2-7	few	-	TRBV12-3/TRBV12-4	CASSFGASETYEQYF	TGTGCCAGCAGTTTTGGGGCTAGCGAAACCTACGAGCAGTACTTC
16	TRBJ2-1	-	TRBD1	TRBV9	CASSKGTGAEYNEQFF	TGTGCCAGCAGCAAGGGGACAGGGGCCGAATACAATGAGCAGTTCTTC
13	TRBJ2-3	few	TRBD1	TRBV7-8	CASSLRDRDTQYF	TGTGCCAGCAGCTTAAGGGACAGAGATACGCAGTATTTT
13	TRBJ2-5	-	-	TRBV7-6	CACSARQQETQYF	TGTGCCTGCAGCGCCCGACAGCAAGAGACCCAGTACTTC
16	TRBJ2-2	-	-	TRBV4-2	CASSQDLEGATGELFF	TGTGCCAGCAGCCAAGATTTGGAGGGAGCCACCGGGGAGCTGTTTTTT
15	TRBJ2-1	few	-	TRBV14	CASSQAGGLYNEQFF	TGTGCCAGCAGCCAAGCCGGGGGCCTCTACAATGAGCAGTTCTTC
15	TRBJ2-2	-	-	TRBV6-5	CASSVSPGASGELFF	TGTGCCAGCAGTGTCTCCCCCGGGGCAAGCGGGGAGCTGTTTTTT
12	TRBJ1-4	-	-	TRBV30	CAWAGLSEKLFF	TGTGCCTGGGCAGGGTTGAGTGAAAAACTGTTTTTT
13	TRBJ2-7	-	-	TRBV6-1	CASSEIRGSEQYF	TGTGCCAGCAGTGAAATTAGAGGGAGCGAGCAGTACTTC
15	TRBJ2-2	-	-	TRBV6-2/TRBV6-3	CASSSGAANTGELFF	TGTGCCAGCAGTTCAGGGGCTGCGAACACCGGGGAGCTGTTTTTT
17	TRBJ2-6	few	-	TRBV29-1	CSVSPGHLVGGANVLTF	TGCAGCGTGAGCCCGGGACACCTTGTAGGAGGGGCCAACGTCCTGACTTTC
14	TRBJ2-3	-	-	TRBV12-3/TRBV12-4	CASSLFRGKYTQYF	TGTGCCAGCAGTTTATTTCGGGGGAAGTATACGCAGTATTTT